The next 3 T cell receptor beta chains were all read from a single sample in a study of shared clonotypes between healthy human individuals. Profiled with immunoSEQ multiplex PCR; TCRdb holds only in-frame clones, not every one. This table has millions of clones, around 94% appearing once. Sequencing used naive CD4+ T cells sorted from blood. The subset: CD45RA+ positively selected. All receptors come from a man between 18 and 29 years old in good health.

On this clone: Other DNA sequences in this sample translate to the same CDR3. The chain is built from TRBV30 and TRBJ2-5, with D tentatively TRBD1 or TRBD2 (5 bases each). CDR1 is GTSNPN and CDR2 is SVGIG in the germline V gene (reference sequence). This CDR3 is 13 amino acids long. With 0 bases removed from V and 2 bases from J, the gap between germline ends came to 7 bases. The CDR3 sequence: CAWSVGGQETQYF. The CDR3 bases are TGTGCCTGGAGTGTTGGGGGACAAGAGACCCAGTACTTC.

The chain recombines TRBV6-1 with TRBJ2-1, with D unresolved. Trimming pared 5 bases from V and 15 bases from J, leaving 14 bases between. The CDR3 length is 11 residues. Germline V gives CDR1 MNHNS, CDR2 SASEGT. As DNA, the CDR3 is TGTGCCAGCAGTATCTACCCTACATGGTTCTTC. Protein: CASSIYPTWFF.

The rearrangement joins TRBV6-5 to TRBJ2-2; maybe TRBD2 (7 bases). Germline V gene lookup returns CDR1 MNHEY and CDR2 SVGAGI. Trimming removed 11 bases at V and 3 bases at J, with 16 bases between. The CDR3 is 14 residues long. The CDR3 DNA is TGTGCCGGCCGTCGGGGGGCGGACACCGGGGAGCTGTTTTTT. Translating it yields CAGRRGADTGELFF.